The clone carrying this T cell receptor (beta chain) has only a few counts. Antigen unknown. The data belong to a study of blood T cells in healthy people across ages. The CDR3 spans 16 residues. Germline V CDR1 and CDR2: LGHDT, YNNKEL (reference sequence). Sample-barcoded 5' priming and a J-beta primer mix drove a second PCR of roughly 6 to 12 cycles. TCRdb passed the 5' RACE reads through MiXCR, listing each CDR3 protein once. The table records 700,000 to 1,000,000 distinct CDR3 sequences, roughly 44% of them present only once. Whole-study results and caveats: A roughly linear age-dependent decrease characterized TCR beta diversity per million T cells.

The sequenced sample consisted of blood. The receptor was derived from a man in his sixties in good health. This chain links TRBV3-1 with TRBJ2-4; possibly TRBD1 for D (6 bases). Judging by the DNA end, TRBJ2-7 fits better; the J call may be wrong. CDR3 nucleotides: TGTGCCAGCAGCAAAGCCGGGACACGGGATTCCTACGAGCAGTACTTC. As protein: CASSKAGTRDSYEQYF.